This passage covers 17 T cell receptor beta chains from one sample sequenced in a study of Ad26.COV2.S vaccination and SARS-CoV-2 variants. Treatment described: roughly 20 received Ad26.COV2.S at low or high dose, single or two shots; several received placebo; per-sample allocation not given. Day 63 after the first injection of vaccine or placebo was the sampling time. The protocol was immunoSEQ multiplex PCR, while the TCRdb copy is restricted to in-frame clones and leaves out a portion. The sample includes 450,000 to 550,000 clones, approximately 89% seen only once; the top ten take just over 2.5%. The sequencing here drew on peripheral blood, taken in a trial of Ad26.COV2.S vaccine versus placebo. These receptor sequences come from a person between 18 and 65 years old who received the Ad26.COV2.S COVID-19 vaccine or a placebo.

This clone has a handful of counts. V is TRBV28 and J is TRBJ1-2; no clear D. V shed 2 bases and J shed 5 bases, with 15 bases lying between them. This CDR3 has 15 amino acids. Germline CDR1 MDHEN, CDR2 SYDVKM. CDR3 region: CASSLIGLISYGYTF. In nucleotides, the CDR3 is TGTGCCAGCAGTTTAATCGGCTTAATTTCTTATGGCTACACCTTC.

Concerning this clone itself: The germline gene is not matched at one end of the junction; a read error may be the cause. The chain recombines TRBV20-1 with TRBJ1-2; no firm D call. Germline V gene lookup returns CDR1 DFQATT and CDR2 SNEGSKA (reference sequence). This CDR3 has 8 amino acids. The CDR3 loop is CSAGPGIF. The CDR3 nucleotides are TGCAGTGCTGGGCCGGGAATCTTC.

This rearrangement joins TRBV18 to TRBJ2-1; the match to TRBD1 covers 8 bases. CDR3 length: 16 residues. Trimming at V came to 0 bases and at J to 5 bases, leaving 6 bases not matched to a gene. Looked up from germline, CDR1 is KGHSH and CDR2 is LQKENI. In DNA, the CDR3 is TGTGCCAGCTCACCACCGCAGGGGGCTGTGAACAATGAGCAGTTCTTC. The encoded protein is CASSPPQGAVNNEQFF.

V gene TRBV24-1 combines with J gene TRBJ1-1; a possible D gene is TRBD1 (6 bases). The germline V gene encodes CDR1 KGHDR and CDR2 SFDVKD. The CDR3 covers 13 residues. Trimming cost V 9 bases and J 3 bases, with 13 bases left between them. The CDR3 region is CATSRGEDTEAFF. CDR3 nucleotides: TGTGCCACCTCCAGGGGCGAGGACACTGAAGCTTTCTTT.

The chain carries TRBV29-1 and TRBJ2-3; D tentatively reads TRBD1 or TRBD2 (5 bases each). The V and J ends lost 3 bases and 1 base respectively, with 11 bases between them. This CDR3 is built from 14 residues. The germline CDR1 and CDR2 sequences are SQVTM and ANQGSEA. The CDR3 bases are TGCAGCGTTGACCCCGGGGACGGCACAGATACGCAGTATTTT. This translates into CSVDPGDGTDTQYF.

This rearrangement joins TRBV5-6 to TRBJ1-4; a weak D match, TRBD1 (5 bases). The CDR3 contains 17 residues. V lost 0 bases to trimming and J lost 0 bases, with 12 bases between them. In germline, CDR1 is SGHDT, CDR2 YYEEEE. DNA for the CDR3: TGTGCCAGCAGCTTGGCCCAGGGAATTGCAACTAATGAAAAACTGTTTTTT. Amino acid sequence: CASSLAQGIATNEKLFF.

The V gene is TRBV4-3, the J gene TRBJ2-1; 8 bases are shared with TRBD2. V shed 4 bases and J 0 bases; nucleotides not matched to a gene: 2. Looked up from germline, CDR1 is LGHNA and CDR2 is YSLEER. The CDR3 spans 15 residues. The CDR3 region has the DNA TGCGCCAGCAGCCGAGGGACTAGCTCCTACAATGAGCAGTTCTTC. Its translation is CASSRGTSSYNEQFF.

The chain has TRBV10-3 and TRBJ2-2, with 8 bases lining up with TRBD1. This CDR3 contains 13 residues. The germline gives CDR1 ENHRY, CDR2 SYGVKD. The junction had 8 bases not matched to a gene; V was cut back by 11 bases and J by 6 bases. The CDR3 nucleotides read TGTGCCGTTACAGGGGGATCGGCCGGGGAGCTGTTTTTT. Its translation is CAVTGGSAGELFF.

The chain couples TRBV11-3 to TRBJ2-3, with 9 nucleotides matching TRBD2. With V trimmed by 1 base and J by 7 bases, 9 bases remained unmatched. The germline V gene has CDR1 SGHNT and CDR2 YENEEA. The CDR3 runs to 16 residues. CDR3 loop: CASSLAGREGPNTQYF. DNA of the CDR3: TGTGCCAGCAGCTTAGCGGGGCGGGAGGGGCCCAATACGCAGTATTTT.

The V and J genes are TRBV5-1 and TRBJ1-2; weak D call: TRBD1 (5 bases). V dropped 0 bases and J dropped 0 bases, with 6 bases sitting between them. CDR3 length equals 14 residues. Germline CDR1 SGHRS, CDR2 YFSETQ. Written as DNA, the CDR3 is TGCGCCAGCAGCTTGGGGGGGACTAACTATGGCTACACCTTC. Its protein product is CASSLGGTNYGYTF.

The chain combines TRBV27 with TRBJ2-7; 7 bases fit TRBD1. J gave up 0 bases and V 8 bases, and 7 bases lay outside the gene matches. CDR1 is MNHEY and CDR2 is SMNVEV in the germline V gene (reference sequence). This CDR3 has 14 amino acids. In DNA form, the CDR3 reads TGTGCCAGCGTAGGGACAGAAACCTCCTACGAGCAGTACGTC. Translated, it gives CASVGTETSYEQYV.

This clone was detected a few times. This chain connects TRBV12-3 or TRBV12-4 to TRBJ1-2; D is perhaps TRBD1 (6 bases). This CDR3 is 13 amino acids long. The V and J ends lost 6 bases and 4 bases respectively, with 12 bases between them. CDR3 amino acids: CASSPSGAYGYTF. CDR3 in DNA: TGTGCCAGCAGCCCCTCAGGGGCCTATGGCTACACCTTC.

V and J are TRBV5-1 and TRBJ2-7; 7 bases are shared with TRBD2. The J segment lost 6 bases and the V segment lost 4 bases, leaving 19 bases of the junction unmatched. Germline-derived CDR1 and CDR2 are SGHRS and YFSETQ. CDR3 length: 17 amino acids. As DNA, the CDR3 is TGCGCCAGCAGCCGTGGTGAGTATTTACTAGCGTTGGTCGAGCAGTACGTC. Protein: CASSRGEYLLALVEQYV.

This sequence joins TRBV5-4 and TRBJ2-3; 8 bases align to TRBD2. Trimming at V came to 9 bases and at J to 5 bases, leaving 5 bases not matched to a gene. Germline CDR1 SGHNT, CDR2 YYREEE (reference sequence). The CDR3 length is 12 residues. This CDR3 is CAMVSGGDTQYF. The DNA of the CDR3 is TGTGCCATGGTGAGCGGGGGAGATACGCAGTATTTT.

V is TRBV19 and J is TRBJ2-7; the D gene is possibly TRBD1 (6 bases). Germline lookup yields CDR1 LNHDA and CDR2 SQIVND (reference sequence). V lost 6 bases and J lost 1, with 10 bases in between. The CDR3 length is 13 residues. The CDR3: CASSRTVSYEQYF. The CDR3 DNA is TGTGCCAGTAGCCGGACAGTGTCCTACGAGCAGTACTTC. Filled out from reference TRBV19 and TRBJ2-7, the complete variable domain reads DGGITQSPKYLFRKEGQNVTLSCEQNLNHDAMYWYRQDPGQGLRLIYYSQIVNDFQKGDIAEGYSVSREKKESFPLTVTSAQKNPTAFYLCASSRTVSYEQYFGPGTRLTVT.

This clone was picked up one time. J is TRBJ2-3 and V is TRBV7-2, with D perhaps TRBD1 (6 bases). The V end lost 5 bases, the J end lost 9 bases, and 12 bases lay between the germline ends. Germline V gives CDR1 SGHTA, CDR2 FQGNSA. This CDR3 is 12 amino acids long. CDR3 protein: CASSTNRDTQYF. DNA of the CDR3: TGTGCCAGCAGCACCAACAGGGACACGCAGTATTTT. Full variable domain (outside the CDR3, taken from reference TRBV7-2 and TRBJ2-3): GAGVSQSPSNKVTEKGKDVELRCDPISGHTALYWYRQSLGQGLEFLIYFQGNSAPDKSGLPSDRFSAERTGGSVSTLTIQRTQQEDSAVYLCASSTNRDTQYFGPGTRLTVL.

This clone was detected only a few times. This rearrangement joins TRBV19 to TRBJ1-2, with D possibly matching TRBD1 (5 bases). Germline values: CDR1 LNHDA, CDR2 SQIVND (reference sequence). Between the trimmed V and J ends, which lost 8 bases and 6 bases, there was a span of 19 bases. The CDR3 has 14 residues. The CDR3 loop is CASGPGGLVDGYTF. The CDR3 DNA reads TGTGCCAGTGGCCCGGGGGGACTGGTGGATGGCTACACCTTC.